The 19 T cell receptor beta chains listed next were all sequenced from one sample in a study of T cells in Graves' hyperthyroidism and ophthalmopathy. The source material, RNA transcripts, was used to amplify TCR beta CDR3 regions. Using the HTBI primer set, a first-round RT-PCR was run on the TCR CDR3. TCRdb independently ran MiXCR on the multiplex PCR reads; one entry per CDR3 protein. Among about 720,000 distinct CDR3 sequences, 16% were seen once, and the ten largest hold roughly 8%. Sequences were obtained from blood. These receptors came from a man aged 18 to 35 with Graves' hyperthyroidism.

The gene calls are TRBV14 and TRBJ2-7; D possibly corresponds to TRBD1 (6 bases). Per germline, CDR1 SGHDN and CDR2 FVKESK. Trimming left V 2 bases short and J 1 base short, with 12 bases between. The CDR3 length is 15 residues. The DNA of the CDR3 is TGTGCCAGCAGCCAAAGGGGTGACAGGTCCTACGAGCAGTACTTC. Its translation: CASSQRGDRSYEQYF.

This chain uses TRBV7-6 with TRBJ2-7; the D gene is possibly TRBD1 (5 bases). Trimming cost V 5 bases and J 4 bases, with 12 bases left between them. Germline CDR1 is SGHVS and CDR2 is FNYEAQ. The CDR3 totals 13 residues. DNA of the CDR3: TGTGCCAGCAGCGAAGGGGTTAGGTACGAGCAGTACTTC. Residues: CASSEGVRYEQYF.

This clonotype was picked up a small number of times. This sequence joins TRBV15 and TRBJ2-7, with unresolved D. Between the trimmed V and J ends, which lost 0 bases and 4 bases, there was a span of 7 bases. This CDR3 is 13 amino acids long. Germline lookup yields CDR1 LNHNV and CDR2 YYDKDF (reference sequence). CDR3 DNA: TGTGCCACCAGCAGAGATTTGAGTTACGAGCAGTACTTC. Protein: CATSRDLSYEQYF.

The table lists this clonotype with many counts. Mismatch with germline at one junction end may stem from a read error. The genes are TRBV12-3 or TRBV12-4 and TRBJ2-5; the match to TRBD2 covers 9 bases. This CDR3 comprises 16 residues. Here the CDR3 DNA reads TGTGCCAGCAGTTTGAGGCTAGCGGGATTCCAAAAGACCCAGTACTTC. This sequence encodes CASSLRLAGFQKTQYF.

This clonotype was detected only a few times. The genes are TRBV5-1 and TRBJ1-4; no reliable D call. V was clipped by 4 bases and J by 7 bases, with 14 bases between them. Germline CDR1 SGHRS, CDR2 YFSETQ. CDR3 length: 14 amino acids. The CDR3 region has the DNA TGCGCCAGCAGCCTTCTGACCTGGGGTGAAAAACTGTTTTTT. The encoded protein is CASSLLTWGEKLFF.

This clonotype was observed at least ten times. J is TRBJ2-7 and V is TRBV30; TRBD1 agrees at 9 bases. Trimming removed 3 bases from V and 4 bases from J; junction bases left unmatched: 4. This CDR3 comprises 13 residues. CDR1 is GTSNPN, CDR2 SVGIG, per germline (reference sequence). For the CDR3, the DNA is TGTGCCTGGAGCGGGACAGGGATTTACGAGCAGTACTTC. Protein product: CAWSGTGIYEQYF.

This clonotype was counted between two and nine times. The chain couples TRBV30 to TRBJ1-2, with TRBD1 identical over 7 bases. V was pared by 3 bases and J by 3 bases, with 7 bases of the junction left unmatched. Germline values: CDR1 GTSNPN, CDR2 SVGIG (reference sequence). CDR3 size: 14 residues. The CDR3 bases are TGTGCCTGGAGAGACGGACAGGAGTACTATGGCTACACCTTC. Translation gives CAWRDGQEYYGYTF. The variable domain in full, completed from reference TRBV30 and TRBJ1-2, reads SQTIHQWPATLVQPVGSPLSLECTVEGTSNPNLYWYRQAAGRGLQLLFYSVGIGQISSEVPQNLSASRPQDRQFILSSKKLLLSDSGFYLCAWRDGQEYYGYTFGSGTRLTVV.

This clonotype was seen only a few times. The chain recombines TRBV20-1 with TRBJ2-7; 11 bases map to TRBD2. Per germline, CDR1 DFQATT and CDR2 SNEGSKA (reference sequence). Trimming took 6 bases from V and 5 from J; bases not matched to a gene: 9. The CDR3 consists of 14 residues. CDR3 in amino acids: CSAVGLAGGNEQYF. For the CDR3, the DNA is TGCAGTGCCGTGGGGCTAGCGGGAGGAAACGAGCAGTACTTC.

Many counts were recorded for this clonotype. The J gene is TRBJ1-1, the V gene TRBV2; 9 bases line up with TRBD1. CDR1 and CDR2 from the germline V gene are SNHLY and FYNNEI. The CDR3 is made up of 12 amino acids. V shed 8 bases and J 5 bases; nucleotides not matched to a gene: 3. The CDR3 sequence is CASDRGNTEAFF. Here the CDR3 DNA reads TGTGCCAGCGACAGGGGGAATACTGAAGCTTTCTTT.

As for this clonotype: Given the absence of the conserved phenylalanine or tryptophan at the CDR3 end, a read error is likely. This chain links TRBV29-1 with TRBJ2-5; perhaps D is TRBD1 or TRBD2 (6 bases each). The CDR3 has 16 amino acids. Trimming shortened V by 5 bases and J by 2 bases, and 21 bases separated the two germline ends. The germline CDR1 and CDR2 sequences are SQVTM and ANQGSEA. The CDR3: CSVKRGVRGIQETQYL. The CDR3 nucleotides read TGCAGCGTTAAGAGGGGGGTTCGCGGAATACAAGAGACCCAGTACCTC.

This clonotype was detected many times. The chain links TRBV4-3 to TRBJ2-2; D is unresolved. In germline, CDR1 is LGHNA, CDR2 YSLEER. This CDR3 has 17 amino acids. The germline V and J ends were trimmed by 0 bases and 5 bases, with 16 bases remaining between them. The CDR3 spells CASSQELVRGETGELFF. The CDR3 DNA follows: TGCGCCAGCAGCCAAGAGCTAGTTCGAGGCGAGACCGGGGAGCTGTTTTTT.

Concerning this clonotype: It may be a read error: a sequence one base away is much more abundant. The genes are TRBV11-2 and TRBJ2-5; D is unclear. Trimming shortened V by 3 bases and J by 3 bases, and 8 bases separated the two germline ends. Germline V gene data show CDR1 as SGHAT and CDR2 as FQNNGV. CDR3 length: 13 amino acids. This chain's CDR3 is CASSLWSKETQYF. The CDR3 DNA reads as TGTGCCAGCAGCTTGTGGTCTAAAGAGACCCAGTACTTC.

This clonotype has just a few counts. The CDR3 DNA reads as TGCGCCAGCAGCTTGAATCCGGGTAATGAGCAGTTCTTC. Protein sequence: CASSLNPGNEQFF. The J gene is TRBJ2-1, the V gene TRBV5-1; no definite D call. Trimming took off 1 base at V and 7 bases at J, with 9 bases between the two ends. CDR1 is SGHRS, CDR2 YFSETQ, per germline. The CDR3 covers 13 residues. The full variable domain, completed using reference TRBV5-1 and TRBJ2-1, is KAGVTQTPRYLIKTRGQQVTLSCSPISGHRSVSWYQQTPGQGLQFLFEYFSETQRNKGNFPGRFSGRQFSNSRSEMNVSTLELGDSALYLCASSLNPGNEQFFGPGTRLTVL.

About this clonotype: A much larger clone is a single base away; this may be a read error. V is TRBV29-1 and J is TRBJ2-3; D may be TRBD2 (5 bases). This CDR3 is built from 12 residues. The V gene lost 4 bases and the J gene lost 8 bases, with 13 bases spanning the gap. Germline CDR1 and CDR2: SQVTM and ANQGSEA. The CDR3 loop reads CSVAVSAGTQYF. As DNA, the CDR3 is TGCAGCGTTGCAGTCTCGGCGGGTACGCAGTATTTT.

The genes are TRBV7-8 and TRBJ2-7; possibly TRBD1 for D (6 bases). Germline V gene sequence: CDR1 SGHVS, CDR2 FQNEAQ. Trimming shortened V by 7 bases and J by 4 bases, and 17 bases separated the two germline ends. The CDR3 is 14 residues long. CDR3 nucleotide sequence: TGTGCCAGCACCGACAAACAGGGTTCTTACGAGCAGTACTTC. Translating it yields CASTDKQGSYEQYF.

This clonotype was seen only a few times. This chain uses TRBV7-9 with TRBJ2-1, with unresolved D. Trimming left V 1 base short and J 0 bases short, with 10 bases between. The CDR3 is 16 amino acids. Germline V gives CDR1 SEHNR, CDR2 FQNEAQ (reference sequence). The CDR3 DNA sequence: TGTGCCAGCAGCTTAGGACTGCCCTGCTCCTACAATGAGCAGTTCTTC. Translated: CASSLGLPCSYNEQFF.

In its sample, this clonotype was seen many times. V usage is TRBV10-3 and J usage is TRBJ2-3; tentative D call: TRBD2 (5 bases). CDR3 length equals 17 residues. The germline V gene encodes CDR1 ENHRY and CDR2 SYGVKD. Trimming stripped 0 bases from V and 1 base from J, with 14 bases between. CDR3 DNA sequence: TGTGCCATCAGTGAGTCGATCCCTGGAGGTGGCACAGATACGCAGTATTTT. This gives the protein CAISESIPGGGTDTQYF.

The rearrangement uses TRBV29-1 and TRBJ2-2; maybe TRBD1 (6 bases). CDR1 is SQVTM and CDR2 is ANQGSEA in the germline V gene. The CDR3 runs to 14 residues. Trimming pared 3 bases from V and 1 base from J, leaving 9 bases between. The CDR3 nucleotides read TGCAGCGTTGAGCAGGGGCTGAACACCGGGGAGCTGTTTTTT. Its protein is CSVEQGLNTGELFF.

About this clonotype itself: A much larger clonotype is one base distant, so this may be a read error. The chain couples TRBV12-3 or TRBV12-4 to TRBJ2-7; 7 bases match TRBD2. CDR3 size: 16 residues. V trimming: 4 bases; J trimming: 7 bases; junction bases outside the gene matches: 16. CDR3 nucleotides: TGTGCCAGCAGTTGGGGGTTCGGACTAGGACTTCCGGAGCAGTACTTC. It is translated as CASSWGFGLGLPEQYF.